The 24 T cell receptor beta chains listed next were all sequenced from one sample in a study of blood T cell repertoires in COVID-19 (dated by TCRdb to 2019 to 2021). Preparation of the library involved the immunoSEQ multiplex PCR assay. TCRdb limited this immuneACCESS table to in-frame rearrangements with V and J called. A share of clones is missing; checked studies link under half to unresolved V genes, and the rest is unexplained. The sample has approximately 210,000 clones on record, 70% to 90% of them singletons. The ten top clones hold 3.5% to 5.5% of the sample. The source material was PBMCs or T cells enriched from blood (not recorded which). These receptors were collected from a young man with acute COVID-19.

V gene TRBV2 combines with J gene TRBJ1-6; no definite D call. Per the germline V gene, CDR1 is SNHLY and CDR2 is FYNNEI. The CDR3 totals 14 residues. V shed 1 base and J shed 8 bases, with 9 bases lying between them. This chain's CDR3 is CASSEGALHSPLHF. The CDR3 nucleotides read TGTGCCAGCAGTGAAGGGGCTTTGCATTCACCCCTCCACTTT.

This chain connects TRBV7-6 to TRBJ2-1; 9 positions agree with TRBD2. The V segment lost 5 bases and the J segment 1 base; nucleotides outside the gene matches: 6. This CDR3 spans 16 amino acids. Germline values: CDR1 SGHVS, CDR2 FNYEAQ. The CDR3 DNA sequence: TGTGCCAGCAGCCGACAAGCGGGGGGATCCTACAATGAGCAGTTCTTC. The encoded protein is CASSRQAGGSYNEQFF.

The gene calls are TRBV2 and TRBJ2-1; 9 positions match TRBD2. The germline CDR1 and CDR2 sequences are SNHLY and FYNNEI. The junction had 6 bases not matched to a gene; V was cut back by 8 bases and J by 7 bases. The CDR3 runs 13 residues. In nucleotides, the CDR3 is TGTGCCAGCGTCCTGGGACTAGCTAATGAGCAGTTCTTC. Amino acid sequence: CASVLGLANEQFF.

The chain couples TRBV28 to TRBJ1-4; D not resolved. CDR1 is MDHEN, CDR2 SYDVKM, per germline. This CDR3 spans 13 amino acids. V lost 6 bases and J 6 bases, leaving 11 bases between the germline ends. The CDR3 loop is CASRGGGYEKLFF. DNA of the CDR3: TGTGCCAGCAGGGGTGGAGGGTATGAAAAACTGTTTTTT.

For the CDR3, the DNA is TGTGCCAGCAGCCTCCTGCTGCAGGGGAATTCACCCCTCCACTTT. It specifies CASSLLLQGNSPLHF. This chain joins TRBV5-5 and TRBJ1-6; tentative D call: TRBD1 (6 bases). Germline V gene lookup returns CDR1 SGHKS and CDR2 YYEKEE (reference sequence). Trimming took off 4 bases at V and 7 bases at J, with 15 bases between the two ends. The CDR3 length is 15 residues.

The CDR3 sequence is CASSEFGTSGGPSTDTQYF. In DNA form, the CDR3 reads TGCGCCAGCAGTGAGTTTGGGACTAGCGGGGGGCCAAGCACAGATACGCAGTATTTT. The chain is built from TRBV10-1 and TRBJ2-3, with 15 bases identical to TRBD2. J lost 0 bases, V lost 1 base, and 5 bases had no gene match. CDR1 WNHNN and CDR2 SYGVQD come from the germline V gene (reference sequence). The length of the CDR3 is 19 residues.

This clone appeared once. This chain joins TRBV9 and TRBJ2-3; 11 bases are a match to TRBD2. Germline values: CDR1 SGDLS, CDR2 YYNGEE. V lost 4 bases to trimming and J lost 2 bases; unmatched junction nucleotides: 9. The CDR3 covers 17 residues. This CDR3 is CASSLGTSGVFTDTQYF. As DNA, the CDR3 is TGTGCCAGCAGCCTCGGGACTAGCGGCGTGTTCACAGATACGCAGTATTTT.

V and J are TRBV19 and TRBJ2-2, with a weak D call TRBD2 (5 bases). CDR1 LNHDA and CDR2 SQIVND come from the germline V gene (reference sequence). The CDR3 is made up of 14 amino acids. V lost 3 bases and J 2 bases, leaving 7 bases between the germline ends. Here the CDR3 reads CASSMRVNTGELFF. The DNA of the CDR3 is TGTGCCAGTAGTATGAGGGTTAACACCGGGGAGCTGTTTTTT.

DNA of the CDR3: TGTGCCATCAGTGAGGGCCTCGGAGGAGAGACCCAGTACTTC. This encodes CAISEGLGGETQYF. The gene calls are TRBV10-3 and TRBJ2-5; perhaps TRBD2 as D (5 bases). The CDR3 contains 14 residues. Trimming pared 2 bases from V and 4 bases from J, leaving 11 bases between. Germline V gives CDR1 ENHRY, CDR2 SYGVKD.

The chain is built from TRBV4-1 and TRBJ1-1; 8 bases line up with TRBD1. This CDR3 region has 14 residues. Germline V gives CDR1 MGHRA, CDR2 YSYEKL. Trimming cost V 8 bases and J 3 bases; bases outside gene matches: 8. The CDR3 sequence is CASALGQGDTEAFF. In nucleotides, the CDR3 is TGCGCCAGCGCGTTAGGACAGGGTGACACTGAAGCTTTCTTT.

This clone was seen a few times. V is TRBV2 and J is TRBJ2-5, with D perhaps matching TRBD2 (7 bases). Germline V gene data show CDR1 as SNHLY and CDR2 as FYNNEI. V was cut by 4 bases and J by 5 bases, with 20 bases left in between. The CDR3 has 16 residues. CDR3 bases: TGTGCCAGCAGTGCGGGGGACCGGGGGGCTGAGGAGACCCAGTACTTC. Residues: CASSAGDRGAEETQYF.

CDR3 bases: TGTGCCAGCGGCCCTTTCCAGGGGGGCGAGCAGTACTTC. It translates to CASGPFQGGEQYF. The V call is TRBV27, the J call TRBJ2-7; possibly TRBD1 for D (7 bases). Trimming pared 8 bases from V and 6 bases from J, leaving 17 bases between. The germline CDR1 and CDR2 sequences are MNHEY and SMNVEV (reference sequence). The CDR3 contains 13 residues.

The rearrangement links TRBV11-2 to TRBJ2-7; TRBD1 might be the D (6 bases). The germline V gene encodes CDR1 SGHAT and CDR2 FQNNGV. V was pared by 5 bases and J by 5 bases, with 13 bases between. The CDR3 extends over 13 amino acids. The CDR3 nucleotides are TGTGCCAGCAGCCACAGAACAGGGAACGAGCAGTACTTC. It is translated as CASSHRTGNEQYF.

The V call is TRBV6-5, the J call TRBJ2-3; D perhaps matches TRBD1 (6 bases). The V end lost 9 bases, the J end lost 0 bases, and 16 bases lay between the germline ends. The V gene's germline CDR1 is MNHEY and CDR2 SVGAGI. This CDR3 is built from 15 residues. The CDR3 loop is CASHRVSSSTDTQYF. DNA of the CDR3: TGTGCCAGTCACAGGGTTTCTTCTAGCACAGATACGCAGTATTTT.

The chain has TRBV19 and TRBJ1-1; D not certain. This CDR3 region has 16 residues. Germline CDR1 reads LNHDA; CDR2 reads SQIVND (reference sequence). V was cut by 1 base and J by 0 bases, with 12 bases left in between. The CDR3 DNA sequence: TGTGCCAGTAGTATAGGTCTAGGAAGAATGAACACTGAAGCTTTCTTT. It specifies CASSIGLGRMNTEAFF. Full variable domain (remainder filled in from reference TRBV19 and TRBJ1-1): DGGITQSPKYLFRKEGQNVTLSCEQNLNHDAMYWYRQDPGQGLRLIYYSQIVNDFQKGDIAEGYSVSREKKESFPLTVTSAQKNPTAFYLCASSIGLGRMNTEAFFGQGTRLTVV.

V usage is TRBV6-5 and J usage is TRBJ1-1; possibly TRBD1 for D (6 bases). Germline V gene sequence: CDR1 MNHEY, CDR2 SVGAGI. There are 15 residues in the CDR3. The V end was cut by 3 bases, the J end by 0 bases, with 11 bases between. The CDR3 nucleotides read TGTGCCAGCAGTTATTGGGACACCTTGAACACTGAAGCTTTCTTT. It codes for CASSYWDTLNTEAFF.

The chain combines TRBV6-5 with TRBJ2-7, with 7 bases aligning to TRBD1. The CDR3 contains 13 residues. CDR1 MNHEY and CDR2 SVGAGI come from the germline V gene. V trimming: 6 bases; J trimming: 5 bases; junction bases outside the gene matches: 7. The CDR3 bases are TGTGCCAGCAGGGAGACAGGGAACCACGAGCAGTACTTC. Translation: CASRETGNHEQYF.

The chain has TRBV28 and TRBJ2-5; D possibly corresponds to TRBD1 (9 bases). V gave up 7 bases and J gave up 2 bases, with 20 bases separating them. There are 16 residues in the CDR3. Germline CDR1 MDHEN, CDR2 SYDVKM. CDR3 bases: TGTGCCAGCACCTCCTCGGGAGGGACAGGGCAAGAGACCCAGTACTTC. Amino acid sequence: CASTSSGGTGQETQYF.

CDR3 sequence (DNA): TGCGCCAGCAGGTCGGGCTACGAGCAGTACTTC. Residues: CASRSGYEQYF. This rearrangement joins TRBV5-1 to TRBJ2-7; D uncertain. CDR3 length equals 11 residues. Trimming pared 5 bases from V and 3 bases from J, leaving 6 bases between. Looked up from germline, CDR1 is SGHRS and CDR2 is YFSETQ.

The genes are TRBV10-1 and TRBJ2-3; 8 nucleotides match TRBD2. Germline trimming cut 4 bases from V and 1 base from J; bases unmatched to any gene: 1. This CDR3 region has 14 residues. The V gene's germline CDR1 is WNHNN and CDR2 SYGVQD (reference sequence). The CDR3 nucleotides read TGCGCCAGCAGTGCCGGGGGGGGCACAGATACGCAGTATTTT. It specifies CASSAGGGTDTQYF.

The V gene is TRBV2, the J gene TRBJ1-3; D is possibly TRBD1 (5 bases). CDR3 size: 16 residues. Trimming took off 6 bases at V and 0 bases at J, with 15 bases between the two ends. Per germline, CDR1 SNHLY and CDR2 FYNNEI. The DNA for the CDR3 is TGTGCCAGCAGCCGGACAACTCCCGACTCTGGAAACACCATATATTTT. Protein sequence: CASSRTTPDSGNTIYF.

Written as DNA, the CDR3 is TGTGCCAGCAGTTCCGCCCAGGGGCAGTACTTC. Protein product: CASSSAQGQYF. The J gene is TRBJ2-7, the V gene TRBV28; tentatively, D is TRBD1 (5 bases). In germline, CDR1 is MDHEN, CDR2 SYDVKM. The CDR3 is 11 amino acids. V was cut by 4 bases and J by 9 bases, with 10 bases left in between.

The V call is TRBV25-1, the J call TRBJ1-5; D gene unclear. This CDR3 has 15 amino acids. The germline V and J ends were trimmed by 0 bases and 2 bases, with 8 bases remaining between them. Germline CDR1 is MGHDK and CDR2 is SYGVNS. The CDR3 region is CASSEYVGGNQPQHF. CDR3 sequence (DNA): TGTGCCAGCAGTGAATATGTGGGCGGCAATCAGCCCCAGCATTTT.

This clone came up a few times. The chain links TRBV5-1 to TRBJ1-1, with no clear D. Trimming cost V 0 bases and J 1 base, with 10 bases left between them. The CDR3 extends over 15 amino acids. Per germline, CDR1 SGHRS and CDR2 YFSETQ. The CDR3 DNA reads TGCGCCAGCAGCTTGGCGGCAGCGACGAACACTGAAGCTTTCTTT. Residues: CASSLAAATNTEAFF.